The subject of this entry is one T cell receptor beta chain. Its antigen is still unknown. The assay was immunoSEQ multiplex PCR, and TCRdb's table has in-frame clones only and misses some. This sample has under 100,000 clones, with 75% to 95% found just once. These data are taken from a study of graft-versus-host responses after intestinal transplantation. Overall study context: Those transplanted obtained multivisceral, liver-intestinal, or isolated intestinal grafts. General study findings and limits: GvH clones appeared in recipient marrow, some first in ileum or blood. High graft-versus-host to host-versus-graft T cell clonal ratios marked allografts of patients with graft-donor macrochimerism.

The germline V gene encodes CDR1 MNHEY and CDR2 SVGAGI. This CDR3 has 16 residues. The V gene end was trimmed by 4 bases and the J gene end by 7 bases; junction bases not matched to a gene: 9. V and J are TRBV6-5 and TRBJ2-3; 12 bases map to TRBD2. The source was PBMCs, collected about 440 days after intestinal transplant. This sequence was found in a human patient who received an intestinal transplant, so some T cells may come from the graft donor. The CDR3 loop reads CASSSTSGGPPHTQYF. In DNA, the CDR3 is TGTGCCAGCAGTTCGACTAGCGGGGGACCTCCGCATACGCAGTATTTT.